This T cell receptor beta chain stems from a study of cytomegalovirus exposure and HLA in healthy donors. PCR was performed using 60 Vbeta and 13 Jbeta primers. Data came from immunoSEQ multiplex PCR; TCRdb stores just in-frame clones and leaves some out. The sample has about 140,000 clones, roughly 79% seen once. The V and J ends lost 2 bases and 0 bases respectively, with 16 bases between them. Germline lookup yields CDR1 GTSNPN and CDR2 SVGIG (reference sequence). The CDR3 runs 16 residues. This clone was observed a few times. The rearrangement joins TRBV30 to TRBJ1-1; D is ambiguous. The sample taken for sequencing was PBMCs. The TCR comes from a man younger than 40 in good health and CMV-seropositive. The DNA of the CDR3 is TGTGCCTGGAGTTCCCTTAGCTCTTTCATGAACACTGAAGCTTTCTTT. The encoded protein is CAWSSLSSFMNTEAFF.